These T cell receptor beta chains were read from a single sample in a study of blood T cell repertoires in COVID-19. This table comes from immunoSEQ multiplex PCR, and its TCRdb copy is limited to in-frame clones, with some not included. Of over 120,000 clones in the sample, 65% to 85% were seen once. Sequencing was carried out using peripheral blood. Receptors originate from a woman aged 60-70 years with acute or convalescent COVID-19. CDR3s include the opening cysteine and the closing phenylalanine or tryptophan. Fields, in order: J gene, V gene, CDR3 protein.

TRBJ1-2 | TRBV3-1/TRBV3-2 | CASSQLEGGYGYTF
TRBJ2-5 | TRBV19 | CASSIGSGRAQETQYF
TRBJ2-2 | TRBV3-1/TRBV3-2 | CASSQDEGQLAGELFF
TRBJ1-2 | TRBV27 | CASSLNPQGNYGYTF
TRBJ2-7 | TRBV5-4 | CASRDSGRAYEQYF
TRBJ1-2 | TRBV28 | CASSLGGDYGYTF
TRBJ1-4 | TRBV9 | CASSVAGANEKLFF
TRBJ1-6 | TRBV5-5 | CASSGDRGNSPLHF
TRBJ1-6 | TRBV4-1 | CASSQQTGGLSPLHF
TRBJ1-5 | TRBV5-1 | CASSPGQYSNQPQHF
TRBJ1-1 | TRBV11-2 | CASSFLTWNTEAFF
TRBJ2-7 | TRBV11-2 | CASSPWTSRDEQYF
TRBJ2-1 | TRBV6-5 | CASSYYPLYRDNEQFF
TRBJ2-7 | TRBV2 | CASSEGRGLYEQYF
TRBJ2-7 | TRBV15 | CATSPAYRQGVYEQYF
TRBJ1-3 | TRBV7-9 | CASSRQGLSGNTIYF
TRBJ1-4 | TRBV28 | CASSLAGVVGEKLFF
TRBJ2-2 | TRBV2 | CASSGTGGSGSNTGELFF
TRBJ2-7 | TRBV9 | CASSVGLNYEQYF
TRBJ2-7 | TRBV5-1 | CASSFSGNNEQYF
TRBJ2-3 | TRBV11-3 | CASSLIYTDTQYF
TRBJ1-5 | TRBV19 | CASSLTGATIQPQHF
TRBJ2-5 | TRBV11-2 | CASSLGGRRETQYF
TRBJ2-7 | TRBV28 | CASSLTGQGPYEQYF
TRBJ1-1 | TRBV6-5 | CASSSQGGNTEAFF
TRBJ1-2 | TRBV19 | CASSIGQGLVFGGYTF
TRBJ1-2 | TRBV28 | CASTETAVSVGYGYTF
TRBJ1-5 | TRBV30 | CALDRGESNQPQHF
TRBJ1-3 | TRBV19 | CASSISRDSGNTIYF
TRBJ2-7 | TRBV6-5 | CASSYGPMSSTYEQYF
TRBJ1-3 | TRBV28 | CASSSDIGNTIYF
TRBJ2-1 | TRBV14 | CASSQGLAGGYNEQFF
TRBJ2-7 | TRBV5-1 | CASSLLAGSTGEQYF
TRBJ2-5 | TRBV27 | CASSFDSGRAQETQYF
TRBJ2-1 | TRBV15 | CATSGGQGMANEQFF
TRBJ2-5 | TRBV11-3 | CASSLSRDRRETQYF
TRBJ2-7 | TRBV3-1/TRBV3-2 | CASSARGRGEYEQYF
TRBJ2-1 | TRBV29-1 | CSVGRDSVYNEQFF
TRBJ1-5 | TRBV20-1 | CSASVGTENQPQHF
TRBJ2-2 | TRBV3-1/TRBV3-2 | CARDFSGELFF
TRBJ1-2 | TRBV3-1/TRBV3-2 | CASSQAGRVLSGYTF
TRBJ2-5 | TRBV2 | CASSRTSAQETQYF
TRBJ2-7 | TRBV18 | CASSLNSGEYEQYF
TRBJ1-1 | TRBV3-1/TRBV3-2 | CASSQGRPEGAFF
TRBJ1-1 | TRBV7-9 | CASSFATGLATEAFF
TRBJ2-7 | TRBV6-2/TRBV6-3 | CASSPNPGTSGPYSYEQYF
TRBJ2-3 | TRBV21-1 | CASSTPPLRDSTQYF
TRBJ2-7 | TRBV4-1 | CASSPGTATYEQYF
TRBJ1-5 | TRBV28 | CASRDRESNQPQHF
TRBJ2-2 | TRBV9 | CASSVASLNTGELFF
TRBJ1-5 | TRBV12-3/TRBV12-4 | CASSYVGLGQHF
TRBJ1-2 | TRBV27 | CASSLGQGYGYTF
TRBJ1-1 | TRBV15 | CATSRATGLIGWGEAFF
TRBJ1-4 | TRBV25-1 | CASNRQVGEKLFF
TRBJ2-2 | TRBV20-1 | CSASLASGRAMGTGELFF